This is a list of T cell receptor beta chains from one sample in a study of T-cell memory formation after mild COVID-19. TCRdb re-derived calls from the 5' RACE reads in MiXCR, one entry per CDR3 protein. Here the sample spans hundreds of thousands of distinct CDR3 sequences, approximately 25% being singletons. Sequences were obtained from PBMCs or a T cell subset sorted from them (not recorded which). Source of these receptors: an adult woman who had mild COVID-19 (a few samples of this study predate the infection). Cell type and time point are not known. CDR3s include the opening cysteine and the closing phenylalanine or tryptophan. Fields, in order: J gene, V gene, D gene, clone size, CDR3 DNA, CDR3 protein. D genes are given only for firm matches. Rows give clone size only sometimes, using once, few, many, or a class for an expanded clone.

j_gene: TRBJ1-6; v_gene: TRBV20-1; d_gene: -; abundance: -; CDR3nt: TGCAGTGCTAATACAGGGAGTAATTCACCCCTCCACTTT; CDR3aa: CSANTGSNSPLHF
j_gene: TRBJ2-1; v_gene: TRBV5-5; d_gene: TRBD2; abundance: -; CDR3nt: TGTGCCAGCAGCTCGCCACTAGCGGGAGGCGACTACAATGAGCAGTTCTTC; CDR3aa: CASSSPLAGGDYNEQFF
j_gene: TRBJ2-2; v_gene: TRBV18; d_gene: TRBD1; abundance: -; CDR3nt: TGTGCCAGCTCACCTCCTAACAGCCGGGACAGATACACCGGGGAGCTGTTTTTT; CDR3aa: CASSPPNSRDRYTGELFF
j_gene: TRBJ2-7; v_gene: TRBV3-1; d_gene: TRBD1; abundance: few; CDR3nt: TGTGCCAGCAGCCACTACCGGGACAGTCCTATGGAGCAGTACTTC; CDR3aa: CASSHYRDSPMEQYF
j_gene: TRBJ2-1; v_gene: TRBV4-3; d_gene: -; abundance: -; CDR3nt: TGCGCCAGCAGCCAAGACGTAGCCAATGAGCAGTTCTTC; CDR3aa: CASSQDVANEQFF
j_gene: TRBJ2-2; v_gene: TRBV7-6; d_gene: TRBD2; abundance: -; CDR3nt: TGTGCCAGCAGCTTACCTAGCGGGGGAGATAGGAACACCGGGGAGCTGTTTTTT; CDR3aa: CASSLPSGGDRNTGELFF
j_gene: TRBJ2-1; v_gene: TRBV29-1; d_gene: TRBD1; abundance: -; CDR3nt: TGCAGCGGCCTGGGACAGGGACGTGGCAATGAGCAGTTCTTC; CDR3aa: CSGLGQGRGNEQFF
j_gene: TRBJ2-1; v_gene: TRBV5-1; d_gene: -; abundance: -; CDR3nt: TGCGCCAGCAGCCCTGGGACGCCCCAAGCCTACAATGAGCAGTTCTTC; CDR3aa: CASSPGTPQAYNEQFF
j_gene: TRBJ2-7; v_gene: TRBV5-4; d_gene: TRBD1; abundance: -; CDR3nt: TGTGCCAGCAGTTACAGGGGGCCCTCTTCCTACGAGCAGTACTTC; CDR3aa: CASSYRGPSSYEQYF
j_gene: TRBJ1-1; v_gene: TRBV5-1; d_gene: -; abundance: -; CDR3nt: TGCGCCAGCAGACTAACCGGGAGCACTGAAGCTTTCTTT; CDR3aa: CASRLTGSTEAFF
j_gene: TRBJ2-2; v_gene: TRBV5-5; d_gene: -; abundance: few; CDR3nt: TGTGCCAGCAGCTTGATTTTGCAGAACACCGGGGAGCTGTTTTTT; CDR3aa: CASSLILQNTGELFF
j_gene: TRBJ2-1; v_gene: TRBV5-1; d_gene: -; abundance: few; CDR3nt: TGCGCCAGCAGCTCCGGGATTGTCCAGTTCTTC; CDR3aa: CASSSGIVQFF
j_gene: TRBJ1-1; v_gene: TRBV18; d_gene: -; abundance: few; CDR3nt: TGTGCCAGCTCACCACCGCAGGAGGCAGAAGCTTTCTTT; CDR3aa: CASSPPQEAEAFF
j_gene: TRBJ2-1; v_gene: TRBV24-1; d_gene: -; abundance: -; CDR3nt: TGTGCCACCAGTGACCACCGACTAGTTTACAATGAGCAGTTCTTC; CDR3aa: CATSDHRLVYNEQFF
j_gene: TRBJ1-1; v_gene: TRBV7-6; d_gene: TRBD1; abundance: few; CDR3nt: TGTGCCAGCAGCCCTAGACAGGGAACTACTAGGGGAACTGAAGCTTTCTTT; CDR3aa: CASSPRQGTTRGTEAFF
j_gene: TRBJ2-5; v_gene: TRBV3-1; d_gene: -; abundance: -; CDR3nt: TGTGCCAGCAACCGACGGGGGCTAGCGAAAGAGACCCAGTACTTC; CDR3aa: CASNRRGLAKETQYF
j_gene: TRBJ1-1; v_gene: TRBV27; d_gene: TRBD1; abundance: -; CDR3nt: TGTGCCAGCAGTTCCTCACAGGGGACGTGGGGGATGAACACTGAAGCTTTCTTT; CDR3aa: CASSSSQGTWGMNTEAFF
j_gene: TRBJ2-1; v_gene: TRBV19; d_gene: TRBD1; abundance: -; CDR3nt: TGTGCCAGTAGTCGAAGAGGACAGGGGTCGTACAATGAGCAGTTCTTC; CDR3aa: CASSRRGQGSYNEQFF
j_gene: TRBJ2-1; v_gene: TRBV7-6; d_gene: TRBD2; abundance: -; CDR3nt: TGTGCCAGCAGCGCGACTAGCGGACCTTACAATGAGCAGTTCTTC; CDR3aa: CASSATSGPYNEQFF
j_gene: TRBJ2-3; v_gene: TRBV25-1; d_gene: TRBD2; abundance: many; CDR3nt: TGTGCCAGCAGACCACGACCGGGAGGGCCCACAGATACGCAGTATTTT; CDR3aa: CASRPRPGGPTDTQYF
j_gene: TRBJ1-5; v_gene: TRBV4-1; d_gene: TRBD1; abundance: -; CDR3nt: TGCGCCAGCAGCCCAGGGGGGCCCGGGCAGCCCCAGCATTTT; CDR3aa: CASSPGGPGQPQHF
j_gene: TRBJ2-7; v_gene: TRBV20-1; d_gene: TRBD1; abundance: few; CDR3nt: TGCAGTGCTAGAGACCCGACAGGGCCCGAGCAGTACTTC; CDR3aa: CSARDPTGPEQYF
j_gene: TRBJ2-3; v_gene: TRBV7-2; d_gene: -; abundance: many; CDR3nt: TGTGCCAGCAGCTTAGGACCTATCAGCACAGATACGCAGTATTTT; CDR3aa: CASSLGPISTDTQYF